The clone carrying this T cell receptor beta chain was recorded only once. The target antigen is unknown. This specimen belongs to a study of shared clonotypes between healthy human individuals. Study-level findings and limits: Researchers sampled blood only, noting tissue repertoires likely differ.

The CDR3 runs 17 residues. The J segment lost 5 bases and the V segment lost 1 base, leaving 8 bases of the junction unmatched. Germline CDR1 is SGHVS and CDR2 is FNYEAQ. Some clones are missing from TCRdb's copy, which holds only in-frame ones; the method was immunoSEQ multiplex PCR. The repertoire consists of roughly 2 million clones, with roughly 95% occurring once and the leading ten covering around 0.13%. V and J are TRBV7-6 and TRBJ2-2; 9 positions match TRBD2. The receptor was derived from a man between 18 and 35 years old in good health. Sequencing was performed on naive CD4+ T cells sorted from blood. Subset of the sample: CD45RA+ positively selected. Here the CDR3 reads CASSLVPSGTGTGELFF. DNA for the CDR3: TGTGCCAGCAGCTTAGTTCCTAGCGGGACGGGGACCGGGGAGCTGTTTTTT.